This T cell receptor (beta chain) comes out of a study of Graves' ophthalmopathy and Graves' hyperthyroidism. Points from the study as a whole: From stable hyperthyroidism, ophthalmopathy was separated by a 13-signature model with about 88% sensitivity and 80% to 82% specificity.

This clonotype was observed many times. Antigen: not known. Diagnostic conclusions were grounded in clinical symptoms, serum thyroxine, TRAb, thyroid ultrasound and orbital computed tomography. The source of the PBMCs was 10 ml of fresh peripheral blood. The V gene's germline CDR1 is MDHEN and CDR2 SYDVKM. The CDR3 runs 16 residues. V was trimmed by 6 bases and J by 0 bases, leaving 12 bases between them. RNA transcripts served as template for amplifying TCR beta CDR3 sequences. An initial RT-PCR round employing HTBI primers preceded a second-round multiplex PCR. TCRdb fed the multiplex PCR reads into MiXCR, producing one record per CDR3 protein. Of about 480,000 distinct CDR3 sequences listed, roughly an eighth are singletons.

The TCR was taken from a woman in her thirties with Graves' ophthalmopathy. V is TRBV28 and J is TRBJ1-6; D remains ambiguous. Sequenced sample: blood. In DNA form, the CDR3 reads TGTGCCAGCAGGGAGTTCCGAAGCTCCTATAATTCACCCCTCCACTTT. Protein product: CASREFRSSYNSPLHF.